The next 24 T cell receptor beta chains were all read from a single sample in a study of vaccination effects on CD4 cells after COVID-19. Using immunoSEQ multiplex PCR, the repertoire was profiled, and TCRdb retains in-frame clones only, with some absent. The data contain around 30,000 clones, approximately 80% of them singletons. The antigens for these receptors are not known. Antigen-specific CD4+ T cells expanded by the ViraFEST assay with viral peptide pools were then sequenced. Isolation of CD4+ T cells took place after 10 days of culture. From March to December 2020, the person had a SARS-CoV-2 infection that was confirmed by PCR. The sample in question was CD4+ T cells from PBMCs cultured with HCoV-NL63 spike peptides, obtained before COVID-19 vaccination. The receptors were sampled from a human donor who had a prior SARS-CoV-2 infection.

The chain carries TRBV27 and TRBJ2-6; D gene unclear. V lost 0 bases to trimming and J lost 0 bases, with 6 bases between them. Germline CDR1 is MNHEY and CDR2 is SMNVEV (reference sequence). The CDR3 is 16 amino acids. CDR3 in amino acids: CASSLSSSSGANVLTF. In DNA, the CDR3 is TGTGCCAGCAGTTTATCGTCATCCTCTGGGGCCAACGTCCTGACTTTC.

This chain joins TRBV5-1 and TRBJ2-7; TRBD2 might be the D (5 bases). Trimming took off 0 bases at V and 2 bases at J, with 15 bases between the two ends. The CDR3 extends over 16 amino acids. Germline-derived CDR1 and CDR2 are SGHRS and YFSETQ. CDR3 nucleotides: TGCGCCAGCAGCTTGGTTTCGGGGTCTTCTACCTACGAGCAGTACTTC. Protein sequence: CASSLVSGSSTYEQYF.

DNA for the CDR3: TGTGCCAGCAGTTTAATAGAGTATGGCTACACCTTC. Amino acid sequence: CASSLIEYGYTF. The chain employs TRBV12-3 or TRBV12-4 and TRBJ1-2; D not certain. Trimming removed 2 bases from V and 5 bases from J, with 6 bases in between. CDR3 length: 12 residues.

The CDR3 region has the DNA TGCGCCAGCAGCTTGAACCCCGGGACAGAGACCCAGTACTTC. Its protein product is CASSLNPGTETQYF. The rearrangement links TRBV5-1 to TRBJ2-5; D might be TRBD1 or TRBD2, each matching 5 bases. The V gene's germline CDR1 is SGHRS and CDR2 YFSETQ. The CDR3 covers 14 residues. The V end was cut by 1 base, the J end by 4 bases, with 11 bases between.

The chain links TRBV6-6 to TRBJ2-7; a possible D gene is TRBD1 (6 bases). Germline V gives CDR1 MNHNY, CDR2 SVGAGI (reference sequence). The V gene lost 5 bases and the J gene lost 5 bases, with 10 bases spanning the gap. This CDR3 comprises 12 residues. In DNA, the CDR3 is TGTGCCAGCAGTCGACAGGTAGACGAGCAGTACTTC. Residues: CASSRQVDEQYF.

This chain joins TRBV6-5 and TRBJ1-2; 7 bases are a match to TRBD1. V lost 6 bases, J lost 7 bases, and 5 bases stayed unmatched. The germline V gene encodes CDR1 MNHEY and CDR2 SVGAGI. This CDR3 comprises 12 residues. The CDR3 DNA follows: TGTGCCAGCAGGCGACAGGGCGGTGGCTACACCTTC. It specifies CASRRQGGGYTF.

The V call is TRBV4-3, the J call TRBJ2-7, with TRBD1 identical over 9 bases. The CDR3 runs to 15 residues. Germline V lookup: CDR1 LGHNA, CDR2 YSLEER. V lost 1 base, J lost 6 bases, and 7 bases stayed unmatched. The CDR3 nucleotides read TGCGCCAGCAGCCAAGCTGCGGGACAGGGACGCGAGCAGTACTTC. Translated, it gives CASSQAAGQGREQYF.

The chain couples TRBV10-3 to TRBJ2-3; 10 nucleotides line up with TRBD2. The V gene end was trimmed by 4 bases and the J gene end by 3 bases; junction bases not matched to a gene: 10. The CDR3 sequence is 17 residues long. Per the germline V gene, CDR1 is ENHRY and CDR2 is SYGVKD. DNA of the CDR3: TGTGCCATCAGTGGAAAAGCCGGGACTAGCGAGACAGATACGCAGTATTTT. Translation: CAISGKAGTSETDTQYF.

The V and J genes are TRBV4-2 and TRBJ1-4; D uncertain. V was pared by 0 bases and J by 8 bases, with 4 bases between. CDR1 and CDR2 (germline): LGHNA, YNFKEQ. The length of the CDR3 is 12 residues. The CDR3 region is CASSQDREKLFF. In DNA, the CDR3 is TGTGCCAGCAGCCAAGATCGGGAAAAACTGTTTTTT.

This CDR3 reads CASSLLSGRAYEQYF. In DNA form, the CDR3 reads TGTGCCAGCAGCTTACTTAGCGGGAGGGCGTACGAGCAGTACTTC. V usage is TRBV11-3 and J usage is TRBJ2-7, with 11 positions matching TRBD2. Germline V gene lookup returns CDR1 SGHNT and CDR2 YENEEA. V was pared by 2 bases and J by 4 bases, with 4 bases of the junction left unmatched. The length of the CDR3 is 15 residues.

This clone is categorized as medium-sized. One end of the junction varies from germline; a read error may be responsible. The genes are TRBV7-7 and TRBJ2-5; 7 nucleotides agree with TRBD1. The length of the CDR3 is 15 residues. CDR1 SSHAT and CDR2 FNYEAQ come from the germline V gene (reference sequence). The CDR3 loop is CASSFGRGSGETQYF. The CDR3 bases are TGTGCTAGCAGCTTTGGCAGGGGGTCGGGCGAGACCCAGTACTTC.

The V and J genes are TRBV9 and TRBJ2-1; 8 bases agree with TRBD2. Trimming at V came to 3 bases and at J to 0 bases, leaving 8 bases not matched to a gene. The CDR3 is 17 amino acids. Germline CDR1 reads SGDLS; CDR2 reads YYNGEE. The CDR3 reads CASSARGGRGSYNEQFF. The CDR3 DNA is TGTGCCAGCAGCGCCCGGGGGGGGCGGGGCTCCTACAATGAGCAGTTCTTC.

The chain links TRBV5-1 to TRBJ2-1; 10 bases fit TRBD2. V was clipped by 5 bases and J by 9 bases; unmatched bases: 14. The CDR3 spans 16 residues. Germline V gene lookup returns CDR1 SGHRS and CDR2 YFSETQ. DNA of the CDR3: TGCGCCAGCAGACGAGGTCTAGCGGGAGTTGGTATTGAGCAGTTCTTC. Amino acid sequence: CASRRGLAGVGIEQFF.

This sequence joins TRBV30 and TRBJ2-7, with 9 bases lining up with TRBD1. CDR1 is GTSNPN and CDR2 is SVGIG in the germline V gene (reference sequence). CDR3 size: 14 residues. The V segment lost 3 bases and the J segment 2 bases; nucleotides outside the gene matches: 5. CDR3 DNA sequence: TGTGCCTGGAGGGGCAGGGACAGGGCCTACGAGCAGTACTTC. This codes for CAWRGRDRAYEQYF.

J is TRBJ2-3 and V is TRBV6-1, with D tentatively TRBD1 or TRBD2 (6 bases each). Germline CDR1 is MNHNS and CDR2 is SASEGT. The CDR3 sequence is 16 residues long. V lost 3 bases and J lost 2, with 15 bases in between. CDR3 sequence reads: CASSDFRGGATDTQYF. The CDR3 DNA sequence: TGTGCCAGCAGTGATTTCAGGGGAGGAGCCACAGATACGCAGTATTTT.

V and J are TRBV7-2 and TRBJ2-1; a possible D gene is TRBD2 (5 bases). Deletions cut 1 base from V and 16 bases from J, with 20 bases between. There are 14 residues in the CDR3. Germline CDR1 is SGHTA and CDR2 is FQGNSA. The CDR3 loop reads CASSLVWPGIRNFF. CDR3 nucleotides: TGTGCCAGCAGCTTAGTTTGGCCGGGGATAAGGAACTTCTTC.

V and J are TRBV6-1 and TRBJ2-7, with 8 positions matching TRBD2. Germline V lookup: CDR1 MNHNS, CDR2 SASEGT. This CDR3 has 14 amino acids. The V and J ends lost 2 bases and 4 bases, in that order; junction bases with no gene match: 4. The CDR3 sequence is CASSETSGGYEQYF. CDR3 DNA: TGTGCCAGCAGTGAAACCAGCGGGGGTTACGAGCAGTACTTC.

The CDR3 sequence is CASTEQGFTDTQYF. DNA of the CDR3: TGTGCCAGTACCGAACAGGGATTCACAGATACGCAGTATTTT. This sequence joins TRBV19 and TRBJ2-3, with D possibly matching TRBD1 (6 bases). The CDR3 runs to 14 residues. Germline loops: CDR1 LNHDA, CDR2 SQIVND (reference sequence). The V and J ends lost 7 bases and 2 bases respectively, with 13 bases between them.

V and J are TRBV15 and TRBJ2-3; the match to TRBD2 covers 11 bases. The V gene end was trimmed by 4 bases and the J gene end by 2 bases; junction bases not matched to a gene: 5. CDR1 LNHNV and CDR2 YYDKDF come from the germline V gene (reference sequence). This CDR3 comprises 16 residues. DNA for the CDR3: TGTGCCACCAGCATGGGGACTAGCGGATACACAGATACGCAGTATTTT. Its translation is CATSMGTSGYTDTQYF.

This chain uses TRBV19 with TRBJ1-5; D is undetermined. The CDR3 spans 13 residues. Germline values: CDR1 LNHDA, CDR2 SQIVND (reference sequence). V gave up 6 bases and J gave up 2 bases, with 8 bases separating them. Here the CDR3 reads CASRTQRNQPQHF. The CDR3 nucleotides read TGTGCCAGTAGAACACAGCGCAATCAGCCCCAGCATTTT.

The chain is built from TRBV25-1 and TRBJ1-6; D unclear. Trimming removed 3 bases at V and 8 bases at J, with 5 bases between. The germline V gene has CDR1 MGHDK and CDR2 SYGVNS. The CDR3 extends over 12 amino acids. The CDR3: CASSEEDSPLHF. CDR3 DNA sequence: TGTGCCAGCAGTGAGGAGGATTCACCCCTCCACTTT.

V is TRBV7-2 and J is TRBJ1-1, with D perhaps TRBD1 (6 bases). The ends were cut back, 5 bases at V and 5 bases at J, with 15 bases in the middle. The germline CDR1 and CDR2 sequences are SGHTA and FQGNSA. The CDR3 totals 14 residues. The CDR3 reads CASSPRGRGTEAFF. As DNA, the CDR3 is TGTGCCAGCAGCCCAAGGGGGAGGGGTACTGAAGCTTTCTTT. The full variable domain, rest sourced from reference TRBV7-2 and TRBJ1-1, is GAGVSQSPSNKVTEKGKDVELRCDPISGHTALYWYRQSLGQGLEFLIYFQGNSAPDKSGLPSDRFSAERTGGSVSTLTIQRTQQEDSAVYLCASSPRGRGTEAFFGQGTRLTVV.

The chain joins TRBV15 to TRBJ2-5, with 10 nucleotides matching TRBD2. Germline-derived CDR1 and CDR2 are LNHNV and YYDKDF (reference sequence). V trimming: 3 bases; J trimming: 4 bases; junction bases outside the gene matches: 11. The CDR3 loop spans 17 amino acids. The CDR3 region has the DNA TGTGCCACCAGCAGTCTCATAGCGGGAGGCTGGGGAGAGACCCAGTACTTC. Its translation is CATSSLIAGGWGETQYF.

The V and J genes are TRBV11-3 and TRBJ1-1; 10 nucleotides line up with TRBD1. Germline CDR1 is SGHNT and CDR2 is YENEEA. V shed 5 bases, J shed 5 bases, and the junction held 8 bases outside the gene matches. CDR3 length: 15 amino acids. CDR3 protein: CASSPRQGAGTEAFF. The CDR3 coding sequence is TGTGCCAGCAGCCCAAGACAGGGGGCGGGAACTGAAGCTTTCTTT. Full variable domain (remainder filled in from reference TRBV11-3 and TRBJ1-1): EAGVVQSPRYKIIEKKQPVAFWCNPISGHNTLYWYLQNLGQGPELLIRYENEEAVDDSQLPKDRFSAERLKGVDSTLKIQPAELGDSAVYLCASSPRQGAGTEAFFGQGTRLTVV.